These 23 T cell receptor beta chains originate from one sample sequenced in a study of T-cell memory formation after mild COVID-19. MiXCR was run by TCRdb on the 5' RACE reads, yielding one entry per CDR3 protein. The repertoire includes roughly 220,000 distinct CDR3 sequences, over 9.5% of them detected once, and roughly 3.5% sits in the top ten. What was sequenced was PBMCs or a T cell subset sorted from them (not recorded which). The receptors were sampled from a man aged 18 to 30 who had mild COVID-19 (a few samples of this study predate the infection). Cell type and time point are not known.

This clonotype was observed many times. The chain has TRBV19 and TRBJ2-2, with unresolved D. Germline loops: CDR1 LNHDA, CDR2 SQIVND (reference sequence). The CDR3 runs 13 residues. V was shortened by 3 bases and J by 1 base, with 3 bases between the two germline ends. CDR3 nucleotides: TGTGCCAGTAGTATGGGGAACACCGGGGAGCTGTTTTTT. Translating it yields CASSMGNTGELFF.

This clonotype has a handful of counts. This sequence joins TRBV5-1 and TRBJ2-1; 9 bases are shared with TRBD2. The trim removed 6 bases at V and 0 bases at J, leaving 1 base unmatched. This CDR3 region has 14 residues. The germline gives CDR1 SGHRS, CDR2 YFSETQ. The CDR3 protein is CASTSGDSYNEQFF. The CDR3 coding sequence is TGCGCCAGCACTAGCGGGGACTCCTACAATGAGCAGTTCTTC. Looking up the rest from reference TRBV5-1 and TRBJ2-1 gives the full variable domain: KAGVTQTPRYLIKTRGQQVTLSCSPISGHRSVSWYQQTPGQGLQFLFEYFSETQRNKGNFPGRFSGRQFSNSRSEMNVSTLELGDSALYLCASTSGDSYNEQFFGPGTRLTVL.

This chain connects TRBV4-1 to TRBJ2-3; 8 nucleotides agree with TRBD2. The CDR3 extends over 15 amino acids. The trim removed 1 base at V and 6 bases at J, leaving 6 bases unmatched. The germline V gene encodes CDR1 MGHRA and CDR2 YSYEKL. The CDR3: CASSQATGGVDTQYF. As DNA, the CDR3 is TGCGCCAGCAGCCAAGCTACGGGGGGGGTGGATACGCAGTATTTT.

This clonotype was seen a few times. The gene calls are TRBV5-1 and TRBJ2-7, with 14 bases lining up with TRBD2. The CDR3 contains 15 residues. V trimming: 3 bases; J trimming: 7 bases; junction bases outside the gene matches: 6. Germline loops: CDR1 SGHRS, CDR2 YFSETQ. In nucleotides, the CDR3 is TGCGCCAGCAGCTCGGGACTAGCGGGGGTGCGGGAGCAGTACTTC. It is translated as CASSSGLAGVREQYF.

The chain links TRBV10-3 to TRBJ1-2, with 7 bases fitting TRBD1. The V gene's germline CDR1 is ENHRY and CDR2 SYGVKD. Trimming took 6 bases from V and 0 from J; bases not matched to a gene: 1. The CDR3 runs 13 residues. The CDR3 region has the DNA TGTGCCATCAGCCAGGGGGCTAACTATGGCTACACCTTC. Amino acid sequence: CAISQGANYGYTF.

Regarding this clonotype: A junction boundary mismatches the germline segment, possibly from a read error. The rearrangement links TRBV5-1 to TRBJ2-2; weak D call: TRBD1 (6 bases). Looked up from germline, CDR1 is SGHRS and CDR2 is YFSETQ. The CDR3 length is 14 residues. Here the CDR3 DNA reads TGCGACAGCAGCTTGGACAGACCGACCGGGGAGCTGTTTTTT. This codes for CDSSLDRPTGELFF.

This clonotype was seen more than once but under ten times. The genes are TRBV5-1 and TRBJ1-2, with D maybe TRBD1 (5 bases). V lost 4 bases to trimming and J lost 2 bases, with 12 bases between them. Germline V gene sequence: CDR1 SGHRS, CDR2 YFSETQ. The CDR3 has 14 amino acids. CDR3 sequence: CASSQWDGNYGYTF. For the CDR3, the DNA is TGCGCCAGCAGCCAGTGGGACGGGAACTATGGCTACACCTTC. Full variable domain (missing parts from reference TRBV5-1 and TRBJ1-2): KAGVTQTPRYLIKTRGQQVTLSCSPISGHRSVSWYQQTPGQGLQFLFEYFSETQRNKGNFPGRFSGRQFSNSRSEMNVSTLELGDSALYLCASSQWDGNYGYTFGSGTRLTVV.

This clonotype was counted ten times or more. This chain uses TRBV7-2 with TRBJ1-2; TRBD1 aligns across 8 bases. The germline V gene has CDR1 SGHTA and CDR2 FQGNSA. The CDR3 spans 14 residues. Unmatched junction bases numbered 4, after V lost 1 base and J lost 6 bases. In DNA form, the CDR3 reads TGTGCCAGCAGCTTAGTGGGGACAGGTGATGGCTACACCTTC. Translating it yields CASSLVGTGDGYTF.

The chain uses TRBV2 and TRBJ2-3; 11 bases are shared with TRBD2. V trimming: 6 bases; J trimming: 7 bases; junction bases outside the gene matches: 9. The V gene's germline CDR1 is SNHLY and CDR2 FYNNEI. The CDR3 contains 15 residues. The CDR3: CASSARGTSGHTQYF. The CDR3 DNA reads TGTGCCAGCAGCGCCAGAGGGACTAGCGGCCATACGCAGTATTTT. Full variable domain (outside the CDR3, taken from reference TRBV2 and TRBJ2-3): EPEVTQTPSHQVTQMGQEVILRCVPISNHLYFYWYRQILGQKVEFLVSFYNNEISEKSEIFDDQFSVERPDGSNFTLKIRSTKLEDSAMYFCASSARGTSGHTQYFGPGTRLTVL.

This clonotype was detected only a few times. The chain carries TRBV5-1 and TRBJ2-5; D remains ambiguous. CDR1 is SGHRS, CDR2 YFSETQ, per germline. Deletions cut 7 bases from V and 3 bases from J, with 16 bases between. This CDR3 is built from 14 residues. CDR3 sequence: CASHLGTAKETQYF. The CDR3 bases are TGCGCCAGCCACCTGGGAACAGCTAAAGAGACCCAGTACTTC.

This clonotype was seen a few times. V and J are TRBV9 and TRBJ1-6; 10 bases fit TRBD1. V gave up 4 bases and J gave up 8 bases; unmatched junction bases: 6. CDR3 length: 15 amino acids. Per the germline V gene, CDR1 is SGDLS and CDR2 is YYNGEE. The CDR3 is CASSPPGQGYSPLHF. CDR3 in DNA: TGTGCCAGCAGCCCCCCGGGACAGGGGTATTCACCCCTCCACTTT.

This chain joins TRBV7-2 and TRBJ2-1; D remains unclear. CDR1 SGHTA and CDR2 FQGNSA come from the germline V gene. This CDR3 spans 11 amino acids. The ends were cut back, 5 bases at V and 8 bases at J, with 7 bases in the middle. The CDR3 DNA is TGTGCCAGCAGCGAACCGGATGAGCAGTTCTTC. It codes for CASSEPDEQFF.

This clonotype was seen more than once but under ten times. CDR3 sequence (DNA): TGTGCCATCAGTGACACGGGAAACATTCAGTACTTC. It encodes CAISDTGNIQYF. V and J are TRBV10-3 and TRBJ2-4; D call uncertain. V gave up 3 bases and J gave up 6 bases, with 6 bases separating them. The CDR3 contains 12 residues. Looked up from germline, CDR1 is ENHRY and CDR2 is SYGVKD.

The gene calls are TRBV7-2 and TRBJ2-1; no clear D gene. Trimming cost V 3 bases and J 0 bases, with 9 bases left between them. Looked up from germline, CDR1 is SGHTA and CDR2 is FQGNSA. This CDR3 region has 15 residues. The CDR3: CASSFIESSYNEQFF. In DNA, the CDR3 is TGTGCCAGCAGCTTTATCGAGAGCTCCTACAATGAGCAGTTCTTC.

This clonotype has only a few counts. The chain couples TRBV7-2 to TRBJ2-1; 7 positions agree with TRBD1. Germline CDR1 SGHTA, CDR2 FQGNSA. The CDR3 consists of 18 residues. After removal of 2 bases from V and 0 bases from J, the junction contained 10 bases not matched to a gene. The CDR3: CASSLRGPQITSYNEQFF. The CDR3 DNA reads TGTGCCAGCAGCTTAAGGGGGCCCCAGATCACCTCCTACAATGAGCAGTTCTTC.

There are many counts of this clonotype. The chain uses TRBV10-3 and TRBJ2-5; the D gene could be TRBD1 or TRBD2 (6 bases each). The CDR3 has 13 amino acids. Between the trimmed V and J ends, which lost 6 bases and 3 bases, there was a span of 11 bases. Germline values: CDR1 ENHRY, CDR2 SYGVKD. The CDR3 nucleotides are TGTGCCATCAGGGGGAGGACAGAAGAGACCCAGTACTTC. This encodes CAIRGRTEETQYF.

This clonotype has a handful of counts. This chain connects TRBV20-1 to TRBJ2-1; D is unclear. CDR1 is DFQATT and CDR2 is SNEGSKA in the germline V gene (reference sequence). The CDR3 has 16 amino acids. V lost 6 bases and J 4 bases, leaving 22 bases between the germline ends. DNA for the CDR3: TGCAGTGCCCCGATGCCACGAATGACGGCTTACAATGAGCAGTTCTTC. Translated: CSAPMPRMTAYNEQFF.

This clonotype has a count of ten or more. This rearrangement joins TRBV12-3 or TRBV12-4 to TRBJ2-7; 10 nucleotides match TRBD2. J lost 5 bases, V lost 6 bases, and 7 bases had no gene match. The CDR3 sequence is 14 residues long. CDR3 DNA sequence: TGTGCCAGCAGCCTTAGCGGGGGGCTCGACGAGCAGTACTTC. This gives the protein CASSLSGGLDEQYF.

V usage is TRBV5-1 and J usage is TRBJ2-7, with unresolved D. The CDR3 has 11 residues. CDR1 is SGHRS, CDR2 YFSETQ, per germline. Deletions cut 4 bases from V and 4 bases from J, with 6 bases between. CDR3 residues: CASSREYEQYF. CDR3 bases: TGCGCCAGCAGCCGTGAGTACGAGCAGTACTTC.

This clonotype was counted many times. The chain has TRBV18 and TRBJ2-1; D unclear. The CDR3 has 13 residues. V was clipped by 0 bases and J by 6 bases, with 6 bases between them. Looked up from germline, CDR1 is KGHSH and CDR2 is LQKENI. The CDR3 region has the DNA TGTGCCAGCTCACCACCTATGATCAATGAGCAGTTCTTC. It yields the protein CASSPPMINEQFF.

This clonotype was observed a handful of times. The rearrangement joins TRBV12-3 or TRBV12-4 to TRBJ1-2; D gene uncertain. Trimming removed 6 bases from V and 7 bases from J, with 27 bases in between. This CDR3 has 17 amino acids. CDR3 residues: CASSLRGIQAGLGGYTF. In nucleotides, the CDR3 is TGTGCCAGCAGCCTTCGGGGTATTCAGGCTGGCCTGGGTGGCTACACCTTC.

This clonotype came up a few times. This rearrangement joins TRBV7-9 to TRBJ2-1; 8 bases are a match to TRBD1. Trimming took 4 bases from V and 12 from J; bases not matched to a gene: 5. The CDR3 is 12 amino acids. Germline V gene sequence: CDR1 SEHNR, CDR2 FQNEAQ (reference sequence). The CDR3 sequence: CASSSGQGGQFF. The CDR3 nucleotides read TGTGCCAGCAGCTCCGGACAGGGAGGGCAGTTCTTC.

This clonotype was picked up many times. V usage is TRBV7-2 and J usage is TRBJ2-3; TRBD1 matches 9 bases. The CDR3 loop spans 15 amino acids. The ends lost 5 bases at V and 5 bases at J; junction bases unmatched: 8. Germline values: CDR1 SGHTA, CDR2 FQGNSA. CDR3 region: CASSPRTGARDTQYF. The CDR3 DNA reads as TGTGCCAGCAGCCCGAGGACAGGGGCTAGAGATACGCAGTATTTT.